These 29 T cell receptor beta chains were all obtained from the same sample, sequenced in a study of human T cells and chemical hapten exposure (dated by TCRdb to about 2021). Library method: 5' RACE. The reads were generated on an Illumina MiSeq. TCRdb reprocessing: public reads trimmed at Q25 with fastp, clones called with MiXCR, in-frame beta chains kept. Every distinct CDR3 protein forms one entry, paired with its most common genes and DNA. In this sample the table shows approximately 81,000 distinct CDR3 sequences, more than 7% of which occur a single time. The ten largest clones add up to under 3% of the sample. Total RNA was isolated from unfractionated whole blood collected in Tempus Blood RNA tubes. These receptors were collected from a male donor in good health.

This clonotype was seen more than once but under ten times. This chain joins TRBV5-5 and TRBJ2-2, with 11 bases lining up with TRBD1. The CDR3 totals 18 residues. The V segment lost 4 bases and the J segment 5 bases; nucleotides outside the gene matches: 13. CDR1 is SGHKS, CDR2 YYEKEE, per germline (reference sequence). CDR3 sequence (DNA): TGTGCCAGCAGCCCCGGCCCGGACAGGGGGCGAGGTACCGGGGAGCTGTTTTTT. Translation gives CASSPGPDRGRGTGELFF.

This clonotype was observed a handful of times. This rearrangement joins TRBV7-2 to TRBJ1-3; 8 bases map to TRBD1. Germline values: CDR1 SGHTA, CDR2 FQGNSA. V lost 5 bases to trimming and J lost 5 bases; unmatched junction nucleotides: 5. This CDR3 has 14 amino acids. The CDR3 DNA sequence: TGTGCCAGCAGCCCTGGACAGGGTCGAAACACCATATATTTT. It translates to CASSPGQGRNTIYF. The whole variable domain, remainder taken from reference TRBV7-2 and TRBJ1-3, is GAGVSQSPSNKVTEKGKDVELRCDPISGHTALYWYRQSLGQGLEFLIYFQGNSAPDKSGLPSDRFSAERTGGSVSTLTIQRTQQEDSAVYLCASSPGQGRNTIYFGEGSWLTVV.

This clonotype was recorded at least ten times. The chain couples TRBV11-2 to TRBJ2-1; a weak D match, TRBD1 (5 bases). This CDR3 has 13 amino acids. V lost 7 bases and J 5 bases, leaving 12 bases between the germline ends. Germline-derived CDR1 and CDR2 are SGHAT and FQNNGV. The CDR3 protein is CASTTTDHNEQFF. The CDR3 DNA reads as TGTGCCAGCACCACGACAGACCACAATGAGCAGTTCTTC.

This clonotype occurred many times. The chain has TRBV29-1 and TRBJ1-1; D might be TRBD1 (5 bases). The CDR3 has 13 amino acids. Germline assignment: CDR1 SQVTM and CDR2 ANQGSEA. V was cut by 0 bases and J by 6 bases, with 11 bases left in between. CDR3 protein: CSVEERRQPEAFF. The DNA of the CDR3 is TGCAGCGTTGAAGAGCGCCGACAGCCTGAAGCTTTCTTT.

The chain couples TRBV12-3 or TRBV12-4 to TRBJ1-1; a weak D match, TRBD1 (5 bases). This CDR3 has 14 residues. V lost 5 bases, J lost 3 bases, and 13 bases lay in between. CDR3 DNA: TGTGCCAGCAGTGGGGGGTTGAGGGACACTGAAGCTTTCTTT. This gives the protein CASSGGLRDTEAFF.

This clonotype showed up just a few times. V gene TRBV6-5 combines with J gene TRBJ1-1; D is unresolved. This CDR3 is built from 13 residues. The V gene lost 6 bases and the J gene lost 0 bases, with 8 bases spanning the gap. Looked up from germline, CDR1 is MNHEY and CDR2 is SVGAGI. Here the CDR3 reads CASRLELNTEAFF. In DNA, the CDR3 is TGTGCCAGCAGATTGGAGTTGAACACTGAAGCTTTCTTT.

This clonotype was counted a few times. The chain links TRBV5-1 to TRBJ1-2; TRBD1 is a possible D gene (5 bases). V shed 1 base and J shed 7 bases, with 8 bases lying between them. Germline-derived CDR1 and CDR2 are SGHRS and YFSETQ. The CDR3 runs 12 residues. DNA of the CDR3: TGCGCCAGCAGCTTGAAGGGGAGTGGCTACACCTTC. This gives the protein CASSLKGSGYTF.

In its sample, this clonotype was seen many times. The CDR3 region is CASSLQGGREAYGYTF. CDR3 in DNA: TGTGCCAGCAGCCTCCAGGGCGGGCGGGAGGCCTATGGCTACACCTTC. The gene calls are TRBV27 and TRBJ1-2; tentatively, D is TRBD1 (5 bases). Germline V gene data show CDR1 as MNHEY and CDR2 as SMNVEV (reference sequence). The CDR3 has 16 residues. Trimming stripped 6 bases from V and 4 bases from J, with 21 bases between.

Note on this clonotype: A much larger clone differs by one base, so this may be a read error. This chain links TRBV20-1 with TRBJ2-3; 11 bases are a match to TRBD2. The CDR3 sequence is 14 residues long. V was clipped by 6 bases and J by 4 bases; unmatched bases: 6. CDR1 and CDR2 from the germline V gene are DFQATT and SNEGSKA (reference sequence). The CDR3 DNA sequence: TGCAGTGCGTGTAGCGGGAGGGCCGCAGATACGCAGTATTTT. This sequence encodes CSACSGRAADTQYF.

This clonotype was found many times. The chain links TRBV5-1 to TRBJ2-7, with D possibly being TRBD1 or TRBD2 (5 bases each). The V gene's germline CDR1 is SGHRS and CDR2 YFSETQ. This CDR3 spans 15 amino acids. Trimming pared 4 bases from V and 0 bases from J, leaving 14 bases between. CDR3 in amino acids: CASSQEPGTSYEQYF. In DNA form, the CDR3 reads TGCGCCAGCAGCCAAGAACCCGGGACCTCCTACGAGCAGTACTTC.

This clonotype was observed at least ten times. The chain employs TRBV6-2 or TRBV6-3 and TRBJ2-2, with D maybe TRBD1 (6 bases). Per the germline V gene, CDR1 is MNHEY and CDR2 is SVGEGT. Trimming pared 6 bases from V and 4 bases from J, leaving 18 bases between. This CDR3 spans 16 amino acids. This CDR3 reads CASSSSGDPFTGELFF. The DNA for the CDR3 is TGTGCCAGCAGCTCTTCAGGGGATCCCTTCACCGGGGAGCTGTTTTTT.

The chain couples TRBV7-2 to TRBJ2-3; 9 bases are shared with TRBD2. The length of the CDR3 is 16 residues. Germline V gene sequence: CDR1 SGHTA, CDR2 FQGNSA. The trim removed 2 bases at V and 2 bases at J, leaving 5 bases unmatched. The CDR3 loop is CASSLRSGGPTDTQYF. The CDR3 nucleotides read TGTGCCAGCAGCTTAAGAAGCGGGGGGCCCACAGATACGCAGTATTTT.

This chain links TRBV27 with TRBJ2-7; TRBD1 matches at 8 bases. Trimming cost V 4 bases and J 4 bases; bases outside gene matches: 3. The CDR3 is 13 amino acids. Germline-derived CDR1 and CDR2 are MNHEY and SMNVEV (reference sequence). The CDR3 DNA sequence: TGTGCCAGCAGTTCTACAGGGGGTTACGAGCAGTACTTC. Residues: CASSSTGGYEQYF.

This clonotype occurred a few times. The chain uses TRBV5-4 and TRBJ2-5; TRBD1 matches 9 bases. This CDR3 has 15 residues. With V trimmed by 3 bases and J by 3 bases, 6 bases remained unmatched. Germline CDR1 reads SGHNT; CDR2 reads YYREEE (reference sequence). The DNA of the CDR3 is TGTGCCAGCAGCTGGAGGGACAGGGTAAAAGAGACCCAGTACTTC. It codes for CASSWRDRVKETQYF.

The V call is TRBV19, the J call TRBJ2-1; the match to TRBD2 covers 8 bases. V dropped 3 bases and J dropped 1; count of bases not matched to a gene: 5. Germline loops: CDR1 LNHDA, CDR2 SQIVND (reference sequence). CDR3 length: 16 amino acids. This CDR3 reads CASSIGAGGSYNEQFF. The CDR3 bases are TGTGCCAGTAGTATCGGGGCGGGAGGATCCTACAATGAGCAGTTCTTC.

The gene calls are TRBV6-4 and TRBJ1-5; perhaps TRBD1 as D (5 bases). The length of the CDR3 is 15 residues. CDR1 MRHNA and CDR2 SNTAGT come from the germline V gene. V shed 7 bases and J shed 2 bases, with 15 bases lying between them. CDR3 sequence: CASIGGGDGNQPQHF. The CDR3 DNA reads TGTGCCAGCATTGGGGGGGGAGATGGCAATCAGCCCCAGCATTTT.

V and J are TRBV9 and TRBJ1-2; D remains ambiguous. Germline V gene data show CDR1 as SGDLS and CDR2 as YYNGEE. V lost 4 bases and J lost 8, with 18 bases in between. CDR3 length: 14 residues. The CDR3 sequence is CASSPATVSRGYTF. The CDR3 DNA follows: TGTGCCAGCAGCCCGGCGACCGTCTCGAGAGGCTACACCTTC.

This chain uses TRBV29-1 with TRBJ1-1, with TRBD1 identical over 7 bases. Trimming removed 3 bases from V and 3 bases from J; junction bases left unmatched: 7. Per the germline V gene, CDR1 is SQVTM and CDR2 is ANQGSEA. The CDR3 sequence is 14 residues long. This chain's CDR3 is CSVEGQRGDTEAFF. CDR3 nucleotides: TGCAGCGTTGAGGGACAGAGAGGGGACACTGAAGCTTTCTTT.

In this sample, this clonotype turned up many times. The rearrangement links TRBV5-1 to TRBJ1-3; D gene uncertain. Germline-derived CDR1 and CDR2 are SGHRS and YFSETQ. The V gene lost 1 base and the J gene lost 3 bases, with 8 bases spanning the gap. The CDR3 totals 14 residues. CDR3 nucleotide sequence: TGCGCCAGCAGCTTGTCCGGGTATGGAAACACCATATATTTT. Translation gives CASSLSGYGNTIYF.

A few counts support this clonotype. The rearrangement links TRBV20-1 to TRBJ1-1, with D possibly being TRBD1 (6 bases). The CDR3 runs 16 residues. Trimming removed 2 bases at V and 4 bases at J, with 20 bases between. Per germline, CDR1 DFQATT and CDR2 SNEGSKA (reference sequence). CDR3 protein: CSARPDNRDEGTEAFF. The CDR3 DNA follows: TGCAGTGCTAGACCTGATAACAGGGACGAGGGCACTGAAGCTTTCTTT.

This CDR3 is CASSRMGAPSTDTQYF. As DNA, the CDR3 is TGCGCCAGCAGCCGGATGGGGGCTCCGAGCACAGATACGCAGTATTTT. The genes are TRBV5-1 and TRBJ2-3; possible D gene TRBD1, 6 bases. The CDR3 loop spans 16 amino acids. Germline-derived CDR1 and CDR2 are SGHRS and YFSETQ. Trimming took 4 bases from V and 0 from J, leaving 15 bases between them.

The chain links TRBV5-1 to TRBJ2-3; 12 nucleotides align to TRBD2. Germline V gene lookup returns CDR1 SGHRS and CDR2 YFSETQ. The CDR3 is 16 residues long. Unmatched junction bases numbered 4, after V lost 3 bases and J lost 2 bases. The chain's CDR3 is CASSSGLAGTTDTQYF. CDR3 nucleotides: TGCGCCAGCAGCTCCGGACTAGCGGGAACCACAGATACGCAGTATTTT.

The rearrangement uses TRBV2 and TRBJ1-6; D is unclear. V lost 3 bases to trimming and J lost 10 bases, with 4 bases between them. CDR3 length: 11 residues. Germline V gene data show CDR1 as SNHLY and CDR2 as FYNNEI. This CDR3 reads CASSDLSPLHF. The CDR3 nucleotides read TGTGCCAGCAGTGATTTGTCACCCCTCCACTTT.

This clonotype occurred many times. This chain uses TRBV6-5 with TRBJ2-2; 9 nucleotides align to TRBD2. This CDR3 spans 14 amino acids. With V trimmed by 8 bases and J by 1 base, 2 bases remained unmatched. The V gene's germline CDR1 is MNHEY and CDR2 SVGAGI. This CDR3 is CASPTSGNTGELFF. Written as DNA, the CDR3 is TGTGCCAGCCCGACTAGCGGGAACACCGGGGAGCTGTTTTTT.

The chain employs TRBV25-1 and TRBJ1-6; TRBD1 agrees at 11 bases. V lost 1 base, J lost 14 bases, and 7 bases stayed unmatched. Germline V gene lookup returns CDR1 MGHDK and CDR2 SYGVNS. The CDR3 has 15 residues. This chain's CDR3 is CASSELGQGETTLHF. The CDR3 DNA reads as TGTGCCAGCAGTGAATTGGGACAGGGGGAGACCACCCTCCACTTT.

V usage is TRBV29-1 and J usage is TRBJ2-3; the match to TRBD2 covers 12 bases. Germline V gives CDR1 SQVTM, CDR2 ANQGSEA. This CDR3 spans 16 amino acids. Unmatched junction bases numbered 4, after V lost 1 base and J lost 2 bases. In DNA form, the CDR3 reads TGCAGCGTTGAAGTCCCTAGCGGGGGGGTCACAGATACGCAGTATTTT. Translation: CSVEVPSGGVTDTQYF.

This clonotype came up a few times. The rearrangement joins TRBV29-1 to TRBJ2-7; D gene unclear. CDR1 SQVTM and CDR2 ANQGSEA come from the germline V gene. The CDR3 has 13 amino acids. The V end was cut by 4 bases, the J end by 2 bases, with 12 bases between. This CDR3 reads CSVARATTYEQYF. DNA for the CDR3: TGCAGCGTTGCCCGGGCAACCACCTACGAGCAGTACTTC.

The chain uses TRBV7-2 and TRBJ1-6; no clear D. Germline loops: CDR1 SGHTA, CDR2 FQGNSA. The CDR3 has 17 residues. Trimming shortened V by 3 bases and J by 9 bases, and 21 bases separated the two germline ends. The CDR3 loop reads CASSFESPGRRSSPLHF. The CDR3 DNA is TGTGCCAGCAGCTTTGAGAGTCCAGGCCGTAGGAGTTCACCCCTCCACTTT. Looking up the rest from reference TRBV7-2 and TRBJ1-6 gives the full variable domain: GAGVSQSPSNKVTEKGKDVELRCDPISGHTALYWYRQSLGQGLEFLIYFQGNSAPDKSGLPSDRFSAERTGGSVSTLTIQRTQQEDSAVYLCASSFESPGRRSSPLHFGNGTRLTVT.

The rearrangement joins TRBV5-1 to TRBJ2-7; D not certain. Germline-derived CDR1 and CDR2 are SGHRS and YFSETQ. The V gene lost 4 bases and the J gene lost 5 bases, with 19 bases spanning the gap. The CDR3 has 15 amino acids. This CDR3 is CASSLAVTDVHEQYF. CDR3 sequence (DNA): TGCGCCAGCAGCCTGGCGGTAACCGATGTCCACGAGCAGTACTTC.